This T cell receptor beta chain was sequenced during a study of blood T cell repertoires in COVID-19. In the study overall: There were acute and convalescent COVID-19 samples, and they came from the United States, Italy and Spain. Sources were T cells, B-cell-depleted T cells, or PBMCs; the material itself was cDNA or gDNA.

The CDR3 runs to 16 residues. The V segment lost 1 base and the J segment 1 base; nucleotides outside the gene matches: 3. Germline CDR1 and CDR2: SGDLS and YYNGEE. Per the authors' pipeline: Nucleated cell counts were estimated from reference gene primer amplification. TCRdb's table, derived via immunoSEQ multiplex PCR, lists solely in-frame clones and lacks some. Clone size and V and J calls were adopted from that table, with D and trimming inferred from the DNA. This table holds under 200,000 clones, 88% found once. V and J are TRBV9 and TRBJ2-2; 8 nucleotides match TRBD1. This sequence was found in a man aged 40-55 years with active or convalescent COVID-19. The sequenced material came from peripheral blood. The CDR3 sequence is CASSVTDRGNTGELFF. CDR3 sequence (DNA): TGTGCCAGCAGCGTAACCGACAGGGGGAACACCGGGGAGCTGTTTTTT.